This T cell receptor (beta chain) was recovered during a study of cytomegalovirus exposure and HLA in healthy donors. Overall study findings and caveats: TCR beta sequences reportedly predicted most subjects' HLA-A and HLA-B alleles accurately. Later, an analysis found that common viral pathogens appeared to be linked with several of the most significant clusters.

As concerns this clone: Antigen: not known.

In the PCR, 60 Vbeta and 13 Jbeta primers were used. The assay was immunoSEQ multiplex PCR, and TCRdb's table has in-frame clones only and misses some. The table lists 100,000 or so clones, with roughly 0.64% in the top ten. The CDR3 runs to 15 residues. V trimming: 4 bases; J trimming: 8 bases; junction bases outside the gene matches: 7. CDR1 and CDR2 from the germline V gene are SGDLS and YYNGEE. The rearrangement uses TRBV9 and TRBJ1-4; TRBD1 matches 11 bases. This TCR derives from a man aged 45 to 65 in good health and CMV-seronegative. The sequenced sample consisted of PBMCs. CDR3 protein: CASSFRTGGAEKLFF. In DNA form, the CDR3 reads TGTGCCAGCAGCTTCAGGACAGGGGGCGCAGAAAAACTGTTTTTT.